This T cell receptor (beta chain) was sequenced in a study of blood T cells in healthy people across ages. The use of a sample-barcoded 5' primer and a J-beta primer mix characterized a second PCR of roughly 6 to 11 cycles. TCRdb called the 5' RACE reads again in MiXCR, with one record for every CDR3 protein. The sample includes more than 1.4 million distinct CDR3 sequences, about 43% of them seen just once. V was clipped by 8 bases and J by 1 base, with 15 bases between them. This CDR3 has 14 residues. The origin of this receptor is a woman younger than 30 in good health. This rearrangement joins TRBV12-3 or TRBV12-4 to TRBJ2-7; D might be TRBD2 (5 bases). The sample consisted of blood. The CDR3, as DNA: TGTGCCAGCGGGGAGACGGACGGTTCCTACGAGCAGTACTTC. It yields the protein CASGETDGSYEQYF.